Below, one T cell receptor beta chain is given with its context. Its antigen is unidentified. The V end was cut by 1 base, the J end by 4 bases, with 8 bases between. Germline V gene sequence: CDR1 SGHVS, CDR2 FQNEAQ. The CDR3 covers 13 residues. Sequencing was performed with immunoSEQ multiplex PCR; in TCRdb, only in-frame clones are kept and a portion is missing. This table has roughly 1.5 million clones, roughly 98% appearing once. This entry belongs to a study of shared clonotypes between healthy human individuals. Study conclusions and caveats: Generation probabilities were higher for clonotypes shared across all four sorted-subset donors than for unshared ones.

The chain employs TRBV7-8 and TRBJ2-7; D unresolved. The receptor's source is a man aged 25 to 40 in good health. Sequenced: naive CD4+ T cells sorted from blood. Stated subset: CD45RA+ positively selected. CDR3 residues: CASSLGPSYEQYF. In DNA form, the CDR3 reads TGTGCCAGCAGCTTAGGACCCAGTTACGAGCAGTACTTC. The complete variable domain, with remaining parts taken from reference TRBV7-8 and TRBJ2-7, reads GAGVSQSPRYKVAKRGQDVALRCDPISGHVSLFWYQQALGQGPEFLTYFQNEAQLDKSGLPSDRFFAERPEGSVSTLKIQRTQQEDSAVYLCASSLGPSYEQYFGPGTRLTVT.